Below are 10 T cell receptor beta chains sequenced from a single sample in a study of CD8 T cells in Susac syndrome (dated by TCRdb to about 2019). The method behind the library was the immunoSEQ multiplex PCR assay. RNA was extracted using the RNeasy kit, and about 0.5 to 1 ug of the RNA was reverse transcribed with random hexamers. The public sequencing data were trimmed at Q25 with fastp and processed into clonotypes with MiXCR by TCRdb, which kept only in-frame beta chains. Entries are consolidated by CDR3 protein sequence, retaining the most common genes and DNA. In all, the sample holds 150,000 or so distinct CDR3 sequences, and roughly 94% of those were seen once. Jointly, the top ten make up roughly 0.14% of the sample. Sequenced sample: CD4+ T cells from PBMCs. The receptor source for this set is a human donor with Susac syndrome.

The chain links TRBV2 to TRBJ2-5; 9 nucleotides match TRBD1. The CDR3 has 13 residues. Trimming cost V 5 bases and J 5 bases; bases outside gene matches: 3. Germline CDR1 SNHLY, CDR2 FYNNEI. In DNA, the CDR3 is TGTGCCAGCAGTCGGGACAGGGAGGAGACCCAGTACTTC. It yields the protein CASSRDREETQYF.

The chain links TRBV28 to TRBJ2-7; perhaps TRBD1 as D (5 bases). Germline CDR1 and CDR2: MDHEN and SYDVKM. Trimming shortened V by 6 bases and J by 5 bases, and 17 bases separated the two germline ends. This CDR3 has 14 residues. CDR3 sequence (DNA): TGTGCCAGCAGCGGTAGACAGACTCCTGACGAGCAGTACTTC. This sequence encodes CASSGRQTPDEQYF.

This sequence joins TRBV29-1 and TRBJ1-1; D unresolved. V gave up 4 bases and J gave up 3 bases, with 12 bases separating them. The CDR3 spans 13 residues. Germline V CDR1 and CDR2: SQVTM, ANQGSEA. The CDR3: CSVVKGRYTEAFF. In DNA, the CDR3 is TGCAGCGTTGTTAAAGGCAGATACACTGAAGCTTTCTTT.

This clonotype has a single count. The chain has TRBV28 and TRBJ1-6; D uncertain. The V end lost 2 bases, the J end lost 9 bases, and 17 bases lay between the germline ends. The CDR3 extends over 16 amino acids. Germline values: CDR1 MDHEN, CDR2 SYDVKM. The CDR3 sequence: CASSLGPGVMVSPLHF. DNA of the CDR3: TGTGCCAGCAGTTTAGGCCCCGGGGTTATGGTTTCACCCCTCCACTTT. Together with reference TRBV28 and TRBJ1-6, the CDR3 gives the full variable domain: DVKVTQSSRYLVKRTGEKVFLECVQDMDHENMFWYRQDPGLGLRLIYFSYDVKMKEKGDIPEGYSVSREKKERFSLILESASTNQTSMYLCASSLGPGVMVSPLHFGNGTRLTVT.

This clonotype was counted once. The chain is built from TRBV4-1 and TRBJ1-5; D gene ambiguous. The V and J ends lost 0 bases and 2 bases respectively, with 11 bases between them. This CDR3 contains 16 residues. Germline CDR1 reads MGHRA; CDR2 reads YSYEKL. The CDR3 reads CASSQDGSTGNQPQHF. DNA of the CDR3: TGCGCCAGCAGCCAAGATGGTTCAACAGGCAATCAGCCCCAGCATTTT.

This chain connects TRBV15 to TRBJ2-1, with 13 bases identical to TRBD2. V was pared by 5 bases and J by 7 bases, with 14 bases of the junction left unmatched. Germline V gene sequence: CDR1 LNHNV, CDR2 YYDKDF (reference sequence). This CDR3 is 18 amino acids long. This chain's CDR3 is CATSAGLAGVHIANEQFF. For the CDR3, the DNA is TGTGCCACCAGCGCCGGACTAGCGGGAGTCCACATCGCGAATGAGCAGTTCTTC.

The chain recombines TRBV9 with TRBJ2-3; D unresolved. The CDR3 covers 12 residues. Germline V gene sequence: CDR1 SGDLS, CDR2 YYNGEE. With 2 bases removed from V and 2 bases from J, the gap between germline ends came to 3 bases. The CDR3 sequence is CASSVNTDTQYF. CDR3 nucleotide sequence: TGTGCCAGCAGCGTCAACACAGATACGCAGTATTTT. Drawing the rest from reference TRBV9 and TRBJ2-3, the complete variable domain is DSGVTQTPKHLITATGQRVTLRCSPRSGDLSVYWYQQSLDQGLQFLIQYYNGEERAKGNILERFSAQQFPDLHSELNLSSLELGDSALYFCASSVNTDTQYFGPGTRLTVL.

The rearrangement uses TRBV4-3 and TRBJ2-2; 9 nucleotides align to TRBD2. Germline CDR1 is LGHNA and CDR2 is YSLEER. Trimming at V came to 4 bases and at J to 5 bases, leaving 11 bases not matched to a gene. The CDR3 runs to 17 residues. This CDR3 is CASSPSQLAGDTGELFF. As DNA, the CDR3 is TGCGCCAGCAGCCCTTCTCAACTAGCGGGTGATACCGGGGAGCTGTTTTTT.

V usage is TRBV29-1 and J usage is TRBJ1-1; D might be TRBD1 (6 bases). V lost 7 bases, J lost 4 bases, and 16 bases lay in between. Germline loops: CDR1 SQVTM, CDR2 ANQGSEA. This CDR3 has 13 amino acids. The CDR3 is CSAAVGGSTEAFF. CDR3 bases: TGCAGCGCCGCGGTAGGGGGATCCACTGAAGCTTTCTTT.

This sequence joins TRBV6-5 and TRBJ1-6; TRBD1 might be the D (6 bases). This CDR3 spans 18 amino acids. Per the germline V gene, CDR1 is MNHEY and CDR2 is SVGAGI. Trimming took 3 bases from V and 6 from J, leaving 21 bases between them. CDR3 residues: CASSYSAFNPRGNSPLHF. The DNA for the CDR3 is TGTGCCAGCAGTTATTCGGCTTTTAACCCCAGGGGTAATTCACCCCTCCACTTT.